This T cell receptor (beta chain) stems from a study of cytomegalovirus exposure and HLA in healthy donors. Study context: The Caucasian-associated ancestry cluster held roughly 84% of 398 genotyped donors.

Study-wide results and caveats: In a later analysis, DRB1 alleles had the most associated TCRs; HLA-C alleles the fewest. It is likely that the observed cluster of highly shared sequence variants was a sequencing artifact. A later analysis linked roughly 17,000 TCR beta sequences to HLA alleles at 0.05 false discovery rate.

Researchers ran the PCR with 60 Vbeta and 13 Jbeta primers. The data were produced by immunoSEQ multiplex PCR, yet TCRdb's version contains in-frame clones alone and is incomplete. The sample contains under 200,000 clones, roughly 77% of which appear only once. As concerns this clone: Its antigen is unidentified.

CDR1 and CDR2 from the germline V gene are SGHTA and FQGNSA. This CDR3 has 14 amino acids. Trimming cost V 2 bases and J 8 bases, with 15 bases left between them. The rearrangement links TRBV7-2 to TRBJ1-2, with D perhaps TRBD1 (6 bases). This receptor was identified in a woman between 45 and 60 years old in good health and CMV-seropositive. Sample: PBMCs. The CDR3 DNA sequence: TGTGCCAGCAGCTTAAGGAGGACAGCCTTGGGCTACACCTTC. Its protein product is CASSLRRTALGYTF.